This T cell receptor beta chain is from a study of post-analysis software for immune sequencing data. The V and J ends lost 6 bases and 0 bases, in that order; junction bases with no gene match: 9. Germline assignment: CDR1 SQVTM and CDR2 ANQGSEA. This CDR3 spans 15 amino acids. Prepared TCR beta cDNA libraries contained unique molecular identifiers. In TCRdb, the PCR reads were re-called with MiXCR into one record per CDR3 protein. The sample has some 890,000 distinct CDR3 sequences; roughly 50% are singletons. General study points: In patients, TRBV5-6, TRBV5-1 and TRBV20-1 belonged to five TRBV segments found more frequently than in controls. Normalized Chao1 diversity was significantly lower in multiple sclerosis patients than in controls.

A note on this clonotype: No antigen is known for it.

This chain links TRBV29-1 with TRBJ2-7; 9 nucleotides match TRBD1. Sequenced: blood. This receptor was taken from a girl aged 5 to 17 with multiple sclerosis. Here the CDR3 reads CSVSPGQGFSYEQYF. The CDR3 DNA is TGCAGCGTCTCTCCGGGACAGGGTTTCTCCTACGAGCAGTACTTC.